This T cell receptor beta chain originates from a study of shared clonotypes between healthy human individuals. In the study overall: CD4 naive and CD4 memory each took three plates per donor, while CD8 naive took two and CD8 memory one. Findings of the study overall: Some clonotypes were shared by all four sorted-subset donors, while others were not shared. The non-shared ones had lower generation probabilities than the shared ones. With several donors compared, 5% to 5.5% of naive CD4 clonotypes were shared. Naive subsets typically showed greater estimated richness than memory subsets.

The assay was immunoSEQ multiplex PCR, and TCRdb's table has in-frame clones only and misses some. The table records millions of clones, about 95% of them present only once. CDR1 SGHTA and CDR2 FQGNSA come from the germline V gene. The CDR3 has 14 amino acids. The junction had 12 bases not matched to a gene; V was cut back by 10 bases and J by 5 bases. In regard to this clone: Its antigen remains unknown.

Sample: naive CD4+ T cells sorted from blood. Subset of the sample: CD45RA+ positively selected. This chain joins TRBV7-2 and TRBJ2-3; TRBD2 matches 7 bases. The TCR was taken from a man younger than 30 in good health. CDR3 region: CATKTSAKGDTQYF. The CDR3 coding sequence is TGTGCCACCAAAACTAGCGCTAAGGGAGATACGCAGTATTTT.